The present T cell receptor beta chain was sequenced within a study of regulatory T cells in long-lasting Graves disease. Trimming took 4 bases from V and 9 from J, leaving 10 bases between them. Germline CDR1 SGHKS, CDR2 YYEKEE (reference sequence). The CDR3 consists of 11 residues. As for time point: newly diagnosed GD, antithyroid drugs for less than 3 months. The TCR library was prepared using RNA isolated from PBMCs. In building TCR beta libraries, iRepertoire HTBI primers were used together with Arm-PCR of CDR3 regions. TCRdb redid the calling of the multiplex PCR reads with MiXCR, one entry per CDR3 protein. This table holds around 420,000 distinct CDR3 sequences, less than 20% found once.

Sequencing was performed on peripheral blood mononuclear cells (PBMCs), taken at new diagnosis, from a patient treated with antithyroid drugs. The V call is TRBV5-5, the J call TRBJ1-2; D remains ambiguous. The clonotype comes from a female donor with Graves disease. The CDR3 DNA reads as TGTGCCAGCAGCAACTATGGCCGCTACACCTTC. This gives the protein CASSNYGRYTF.